The entry below gives a single T cell receptor (beta chain) sequence along with its context. In the original analysis: From reference gene primer amplification, estimates of nucleated cell counts were derived. TCRdb's copy holds only in-frame clones and misses some; the assay was immunoSEQ multiplex PCR. The V and J calls and clone size were taken over from that table, and D and trimming were inferred from the DNA. The sample holds 200,000 to 250,000 clones, around nine tenths seen once. Germline assignment: CDR1 MNHEY and CDR2 SVGEGT. V was pared by 2 bases and J by 5 bases, with 11 bases of the junction left unmatched. CDR3 length: 18 amino acids. These data are taken from a study of blood T cell repertoires in COVID-19. Study-wide context: The samples span acute and convalescent COVID-19 from the United States, Italy and Spain. Nucleic acid was either cDNA or gDNA, and it came from T cells, B-cell-depleted T cells, or PBMCs.

The chain has TRBV6-2 or TRBV6-3 and TRBJ1-5; 11 bases fit TRBD1. The sequenced sample consisted of peripheral blood. This TCR was recovered from a man between 60 and 70 years old with acute or convalescent COVID-19. The chain's CDR3 is CASSYHKDRGLIDQPQHF. CDR3 DNA: TGTGCCAGCAGTTACCATAAGGACAGGGGGCTGATCGATCAGCCCCAGCATTTT.